The TCR beta chain under discussion was sequenced for a study of PD-1 blockade in classical Hodgkin lymphoma. V gave up 2 bases and J gave up 2 bases, with 9 bases separating them. There are 14 residues in the CDR3. The germline gives CDR1 MNHEY, CDR2 SVGAGI. TCRdb's copy holds only in-frame clones and misses some; the assay was immunoSEQ multiplex PCR. The data hold 43,000 or so clones, with roughly 78% observed a single time. The time point denotes: cycle 4 day 1 (C4D1), after 5 to 7 weeks of nivolumab. The patients all showed relapse after autologous stem cell transplantation, while their brentuximab vedotin exposure varied.

This receptor was obtained from a human donor with classical Hodgkin lymphoma. Sequencing used peripheral blood mononuclear cells (PBMCs), obtained before the fourth cycle of nivolumab. This chain uses TRBV6-5 with TRBJ1-1, with a possible D match to TRBD1 (5 bases). CDR3 protein: CASSYGGSNTEAFF. The CDR3 DNA sequence: TGTGCCAGCAGTTACGGGGGGTCAAACACTGAAGCTTTCTTT.